Listed below are T cell receptor beta chains from one sample, sequenced in a study of T-cell memory formation after mild COVID-19. Using its own MiXCR run on the 5' RACE reads, TCRdb lists one record per CDR3 protein. Here the sample spans about 82,000 distinct CDR3 sequences, over 10% being singletons. The specimen sequenced was PBMCs or a T cell subset sorted from them (not recorded which). All receptors derive from a man aged 18 to 29 who had mild COVID-19 (a few samples of this study predate the infection). Cell type and time point are not known. Each CDR3 is given with its conserved first and last residue. Fields, in order: CDR3 DNA, CDR3 protein, CDR3 length, J gene, V gene, clone size, D gene. The D gene is left open where the match is weak. Size tells how often a clone was seen (once, few, many) or the class of an expanded clone, and some rows leave it out.

TGTGCCAGCAGCTTAGTGAGTGAAGAGCAGTTCTTC CASSLVSEEQFF 12 TRBJ2-1 TRBV7-9 many .
TGTGCCAGCAGCTTAGGATCCCGGGGCCCCCCGGAGACCCAGTACTTC CASSLGSRGPPETQYF 16 TRBJ2-5 TRBV7-3 few .
TGTGCCAGCAGCTCGAGGGGGCGACAGGGAAGGTCCTACGAGCAGTACTTC CASSSRGRQGRSYEQYF 17 TRBJ2-7 TRBV7-9 . TRBD1
TGTGCCAGCAGTTACTACTCTGGAAACACCATATATTTT CASSYYSGNTIYF 13 TRBJ1-3 TRBV6-5 few .
TGCGCCAGCAGCTCAGGGACTAGCGGGGATTTCAATGAGCAGTTCTTC CASSSGTSGDFNEQFF 16 TRBJ2-1 TRBV5-1 few TRBD2
TGCGCCAGCAGCCCACCTACTCTCATGAACACTGAAGCTTTCTTT CASSPPTLMNTEAFF 15 TRBJ1-1 TRBV4-1 many .
TGTGCCAGCAGTTTATCCCCCGGACAGGGAAATCAGCCCCAGCATTTT CASSLSPGQGNQPQHF 16 TRBJ1-5 TRBV28 . TRBD1
TGTGCCAGCAGCTTAGTTCGGTGGACCGGAGCGATGGGTAGCACTGAAGCTTTCTTT CASSLVRWTGAMGSTEAFF 19 TRBJ1-1 TRBV7-8 . .
TGTGCCAGCAGCCAGGGGAGCTCTGGGGCCAACGTCCTGACTTTC CASSQGSSGANVLTF 15 TRBJ2-6 TRBV7-9 few .
TGCGCCAGCAGCGAAGGGACAGGGGAGTTTCGAGCTCCCCAGTACTTC CASSEGTGEFRAPQYF 16 TRBJ2-7 TRBV4-3 . TRBD1
TGTGCCATCAGTGAAGTGGAGTGGGAAGCTTTCTTT CAISEVEWEAFF 12 TRBJ1-1 TRBV10-3 few .
TGTGCCACCTGGGACGTCGGAAACACCATATATTTT CATWDVGNTIYF 12 TRBJ1-3 TRBV28 . .
TGTGCCAGCAGCGTGACAGGACCGGAGGAGGTTTGCTTC CASSVTGPEEVCF 13 TRBJ1-2 TRBV9 . .
TGTGCCAGCAGCTCTAGACGGGACAGTATGAACACTGAAGCTTTCTTT CASSSRRDSMNTEAFF 16 TRBJ1-1 TRBV7-2 few TRBD1
TGTGCCAGCAGCTCACACCGCCGGGACAGGGAATTGGGGGAGCAGTTCTTC CASSSHRRDRELGEQFF 17 TRBJ2-1 TRBV7-9 few TRBD1
TGTGCCAGCAGCCAATTAACGGGGAACACTGAAGCTTTCTTT CASSQLTGNTEAFF 14 TRBJ1-1 TRBV14 . .
TGTGCCAGCAGCCCCGGGACTAGCTCGGCAGATACGCAGTATTTT CASSPGTSSADTQYF 15 TRBJ2-3 TRBV7-2 few TRBD2
TGTGCCAGCGTCCCGTGGGCTACGACCATGAACACTGAAGCTTTCTTT CASVPWATTMNTEAFF 16 TRBJ1-1 TRBV28 few .
TGTGCCAGCAGTCCCATGCCGGGACAGGGTGTATACGAGCAGTACTTC CASSPMPGQGVYEQYF 16 TRBJ2-7 TRBV27 few TRBD1
TGTGCCAGCAGCTCCGGGCCGCAAAACATTCAGTACTTC CASSSGPQNIQYF 13 TRBJ2-4 TRBV12-3/TRBV12-4 . .
TGTGCCAGCAGTTTGGGGGGACCTCGTAACTATGGCTACACCTTC CASSLGGPRNYGYTF 15 TRBJ1-2 TRBV12-3/TRBV12-4 few .
TGTGCCAGCACCCGGTGGCTAGCGGGGAACAATGAGCAGTTCTTC CASTRWLAGNNEQFF 15 TRBJ2-1 TRBV7-2 . TRBD2
TGTGCCAGCAGCGTAGGACGTATCCCCTACGAGCAGTACTTC CASSVGRIPYEQYF 14 TRBJ2-7 TRBV9 few .
TGTGCCAGCAGCTTGGTAGTGTTCGGGGGAGAGACCCAGTACTTC CASSLVVFGGETQYF 15 TRBJ2-5 TRBV11-2 . .
TGTGCCAGCAGCTCGGACACTACCGGGGAGCTGTTTTTT CASSSDTTGELFF 13 TRBJ2-2 TRBV5-6 . .
TGTGCCAGCAGTTTAATGGGTTCGGCTGACGGCTACACCTTC CASSLMGSADGYTF 14 TRBJ1-2 TRBV27 . .
TGCGCCAGCAGCCTCAGGGTATCGGGCACTGAAGCTTTCTTT CASSLRVSGTEAFF 14 TRBJ1-1 TRBV4-1 few .
TGCGCCAGCAGCCTGGACAGGGTTGAAGCTTTCTTT CASSLDRVEAFF 12 TRBJ1-1 TRBV5-1 few TRBD1
TGTGCCAGCAGCTTGGCGATCCCGGGACAGGTCTCCACGCGGTGGACAGCCGGGGAGCTGTTTTTT CASSLAIPGQVSTRWTAGELFF 22 TRBJ2-2 TRBV5-5 many TRBD1
TGTGCCAGCAGCTCCCCCGGGACAGCCGGGGATGAGCAGTTCTTC CASSSPGTAGDEQFF 15 TRBJ2-1 TRBV7-9 many TRBD1
TGTGCCAGCAGTGAAGTTGGTTCACCCCTCCACTTT CASSEVGSPLHF 12 TRBJ1-6 TRBV25-1 many .
TGTGCCAGCAGCTTCCCGCGGGGGGTATACAATGAGCAGTTCTTC CASSFPRGVYNEQFF 15 TRBJ2-1 TRBV7-2 few TRBD2
TGTGCCAGCTCACCAACACGGACCGCGAACACCGGGGAGCTGTTTTTT CASSPTRTANTGELFF 16 TRBJ2-2 TRBV18 few .
TGCGCCAGCAGCCAAGAAGGGGTACTAGCGGGGGGCCAAGACCAAGAGACCCAGTACTTC CASSQEGVLAGGQDQETQYF 20 TRBJ2-5 TRBV4-1 . TRBD2
TGTGCCAGCAGCCCCGGGACTACCCTCGGCGAGCAGTACTTC CASSPGTTLGEQYF 14 TRBJ2-7 TRBV7-9 . TRBD2
TGTGCCAGCAGCCCCCAGGCAGCTGCAGATACGCAGTATTTT CASSPQAAADTQYF 14 TRBJ2-3 TRBV7-8 few .
TGTGCCAGTGGATACGACAGGGGGCATCAGCCCCAGCATTTT CASGYDRGHQPQHF 14 TRBJ1-5 TRBV19 . TRBD1
TGCAGCGTTGACCCAGGGAACACTGAAGCTTTCTTT CSVDPGNTEAFF 12 TRBJ1-1 TRBV29-1 many .
TGTGCCAGCAGCTCTTGGACCCAACAAGAGACCCAGTACTTC CASSSWTQQETQYF 14 TRBJ2-5 TRBV11-2 . .
TGCGCCAGCAGCCAAGTCGCGGGAGGCCCCTACGAGCAGTACTTC CASSQVAGGPYEQYF 15 TRBJ2-7 TRBV4-1 . TRBD2
TGTGCCAGCAGTAGGGACTTAGCCAAAAACATTCAGTACTTC CASSRDLAKNIQYF 14 TRBJ2-4 TRBV6-6 few .
TGTGCCAGCAGCCTGTCGACAGGGGGATCCTACGAGCAGTACTTC CASSLSTGGSYEQYF 15 TRBJ2-7 TRBV27 few TRBD1